The clone carrying this T cell receptor (beta chain) was recorded a few times. The antigen remains undetermined. This record belongs to a study of beta chain features in type 1 diabetes. Germline V lookup: CDR1 MDHEN, CDR2 SYDVKM. V lost 5 bases, J lost 3 bases, and 8 bases stayed unmatched. The CDR3 extends over 15 amino acids. Isolated RNA was reverse transcribed in full, so expressed TCRB transcripts were sequenced. TCRdb keeps only in-frame clones here, not all; method: immunoSEQ multiplex PCR. The sample lists nearly 350,000 clones, less than 9.5% occurring once. Study-level points and caveats: The similarity of naive, central memory and Treg TCRB repertoires appeared greater among patients than among healthy donors. TCRB CDR3s were moderately but significantly shorter in Type 1 diabetes patients in all four CD4+ subsets.

This TCR derives from a woman in her late teens or twenties in good health. Sequenced: central memory CD4+ T cells from blood. The rearrangement uses TRBV28 and TRBJ2-7; TRBD2 agrees at 9 bases. The CDR3 region is CASSRSSSGNYEQYF. CDR3 in DNA: TGTGCCAGCAGTCGCTCATCTAGCGGGAACTACGAGCAGTACTTC.